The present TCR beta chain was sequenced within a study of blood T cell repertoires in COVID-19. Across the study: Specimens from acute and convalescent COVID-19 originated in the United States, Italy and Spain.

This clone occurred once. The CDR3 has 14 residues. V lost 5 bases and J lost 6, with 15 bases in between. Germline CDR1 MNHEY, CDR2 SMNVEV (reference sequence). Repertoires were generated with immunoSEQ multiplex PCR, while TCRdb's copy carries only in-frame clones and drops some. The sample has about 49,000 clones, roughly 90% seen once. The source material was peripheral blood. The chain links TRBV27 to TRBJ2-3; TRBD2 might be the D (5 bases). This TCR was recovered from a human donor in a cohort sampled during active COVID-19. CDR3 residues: CASSPARAVDTQYF. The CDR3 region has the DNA TGTGCCAGCAGTCCAGCGAGGGCCGTCGATACGCAGTATTTT.